Given below is one TCR beta chain in context. The antigen is not known. The PCR ran on 60 Vbeta and 13 Jbeta primers. Data came from immunoSEQ multiplex PCR; TCRdb stores just in-frame clones and leaves some out. The top ten clones hold under 7% of a sample with approximately 140,000 clones, more than 80% of them seen once. This sample was included in a study of cytomegalovirus exposure and HLA in healthy donors. General study findings and limits: According to an earlier analysis, most TCR beta V segments yielded productive rearrangements about 87% or about 30% of the time. Researchers counted over 150 TCR beta chains as cytomegalovirus-associated. TCR beta chains associated with HLA were, in a later analysis, more clonally expanded than equally common others. In a later analysis, at a false discovery rate of 0.05, 16,951 TCR beta sequences matched HLA alleles.

The trim removed 1 base at V and 5 bases at J, leaving 8 bases unmatched. The CDR3 is 16 residues long. The germline CDR1 and CDR2 sequences are SGHRS and YFSETQ. Sequenced: PBMCs. The rearrangement joins TRBV5-1 to TRBJ2-5; TRBD1 matches at 10 bases. This clonotype originated in a woman in her thirties or forties in good health and CMV-seropositive. The CDR3 spells CASSLPGQGLGETQYF. DNA of the CDR3: TGCGCCAGCAGCTTGCCGGGACAGGGGTTAGGGGAGACCCAGTACTTC.